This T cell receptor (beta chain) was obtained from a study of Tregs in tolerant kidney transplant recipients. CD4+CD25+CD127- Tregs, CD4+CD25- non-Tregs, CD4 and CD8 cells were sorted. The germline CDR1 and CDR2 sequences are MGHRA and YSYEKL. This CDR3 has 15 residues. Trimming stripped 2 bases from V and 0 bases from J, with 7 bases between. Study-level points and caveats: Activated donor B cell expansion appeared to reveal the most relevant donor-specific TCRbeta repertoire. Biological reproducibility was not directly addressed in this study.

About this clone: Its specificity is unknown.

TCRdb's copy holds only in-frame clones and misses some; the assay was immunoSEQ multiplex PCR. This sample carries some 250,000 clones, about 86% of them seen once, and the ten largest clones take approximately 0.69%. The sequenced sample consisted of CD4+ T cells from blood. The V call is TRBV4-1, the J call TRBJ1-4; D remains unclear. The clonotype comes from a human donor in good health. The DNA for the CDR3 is TGCGCCAGCAGCCAAACGGGAGCAACTAATGAAAAACTGTTTTTT. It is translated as CASSQTGATNEKLFF.